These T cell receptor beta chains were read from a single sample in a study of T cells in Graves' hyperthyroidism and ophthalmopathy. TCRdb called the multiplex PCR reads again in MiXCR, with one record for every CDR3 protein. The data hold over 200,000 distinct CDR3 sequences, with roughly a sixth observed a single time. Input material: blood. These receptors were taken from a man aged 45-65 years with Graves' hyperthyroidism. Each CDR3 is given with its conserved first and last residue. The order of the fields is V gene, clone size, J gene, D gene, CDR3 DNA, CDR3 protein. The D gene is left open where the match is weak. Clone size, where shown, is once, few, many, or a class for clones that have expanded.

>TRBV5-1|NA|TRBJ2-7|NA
TGCGCCAGCAGCTCTACTAATACCTACGAGCAGTACTTC
CASSSTNTYEQYF
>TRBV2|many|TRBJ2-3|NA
TGTGCCAGCTGGTTGGTTGGGACACCTGGGGATACGCAGTATTTT
CASWLVGTPGDTQYF
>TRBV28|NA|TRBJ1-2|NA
TGTGCCAGCAGTTTCGAACAGTCAAACTATGGCTACACCTTC
CASSFEQSNYGYTF
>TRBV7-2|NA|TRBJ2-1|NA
TGTGCCAGCAGCTTATCCGGGGCTAGCAATGAGCAGTTCTTC
CASSLSGASNEQFF
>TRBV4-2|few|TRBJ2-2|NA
TGTGCCAGCAGCCGTAGCGAAACGAACACCGGGGAGCTGTTTTTT
CASSRSETNTGELFF
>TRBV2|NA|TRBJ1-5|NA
TGTGCCAGCAGTGAGTCGGTTGGGGGCGGTCAGCCCCAGCATTTT
CASSESVGGGQPQHF
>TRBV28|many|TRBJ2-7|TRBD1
TGTGCCAGCAGTCCATCCCGGGACAGCTCCTACGAGCAGTACTTC
CASSPSRDSSYEQYF
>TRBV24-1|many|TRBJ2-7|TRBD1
TGTGCCACCGGACAGGGCTCTCGGGGCGAGCAGTACTTC
CATGQGSRGEQYF
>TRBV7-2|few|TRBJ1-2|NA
TGTGCCAGCAGCTTAGGTGGCGGATTGGGGGGCTACACCTTC
CASSLGGGLGGYTF
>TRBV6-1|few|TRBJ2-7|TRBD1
TGTGCCAGCAGTTCCCCCCCCGGGACAGGGAGCGACGAGCAGTACTTC
CASSSPPGTGSDEQYF
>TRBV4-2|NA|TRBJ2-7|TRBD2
TGTGCCAGCAGCCTTCAAGGGACTAGCGGAATCTACGAGCAGTACTTC
CASSLQGTSGIYEQYF
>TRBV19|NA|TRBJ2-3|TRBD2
TGTGCCAGTAGTAGTGGAACTAGCGGGAGTCGGCCGCAGTATTTT
CASSSGTSGSRPQYF
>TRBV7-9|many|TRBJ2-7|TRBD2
TGTGCCAGCAGCTTAGCATTAGCGGGAGGAAGCGAGCAGTACTTC
CASSLALAGGSEQYF
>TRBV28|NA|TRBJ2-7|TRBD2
TGTGCCAGCAGCCCTCCGGGACTAAGCGAGCAGTACTTC
CASSPPGLSEQYF
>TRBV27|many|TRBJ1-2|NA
TGTGCCAGCAGTTTGGGTGGAGGCGGTTCCTATGGCTACACCTTC
CASSLGGGGSYGYTF
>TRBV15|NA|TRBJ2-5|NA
TGTGCCACCAGCAGAGATGGGCGGGTTGAAGAGACCCAGTACTTC
CATSRDGRVEETQYF
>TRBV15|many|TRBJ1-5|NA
TGTGCCACCAGCAGAGATCAACAGCCCCAGCATTTT
CATSRDQQPQHF
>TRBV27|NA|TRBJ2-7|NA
TGTGCCAGCAGTCCCTACCCCTCTCGCGAGCAGTACTTC
CASSPYPSREQYF
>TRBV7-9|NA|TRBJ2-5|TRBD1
TGTGCCAGCAGCACTTCGACAGGGGCCCTCCAAGAGACCCAGTACTTC
CASSTSTGALQETQYF
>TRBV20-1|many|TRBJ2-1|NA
TGCAGTGCGCAATTTAGCGGAGGCAGCTCCTACAATGAGCAGTTCTTC
CSAQFSGGSSYNEQFF
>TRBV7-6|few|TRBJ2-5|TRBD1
TGTGCCAGCAGCCTTCAGGGGGACAGAGAGACCCAGTACTTC
CASSLQGDRETQYF
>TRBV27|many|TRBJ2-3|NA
TGTGCCAGCAGAATTCGCTTCGAGTATTTT
CASRIRFEYF
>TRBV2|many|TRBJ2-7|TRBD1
TGTGCCACCCACGAGGGGGCTTCCTTCGAGCAGTACTTC
CATHEGASFEQYF
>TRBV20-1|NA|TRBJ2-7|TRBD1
TGCAGTGCTAGACCGTTCCGACAGGGCCTCCGGGGCGAGCAGTACTTC
CSARPFRQGLRGEQYF
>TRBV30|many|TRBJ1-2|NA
TGTGCCTGGAGAGTCGTCCATCGTCGTACTTTTGGCTACACCTTC
CAWRVVHRRTFGYTF
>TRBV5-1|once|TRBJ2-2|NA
TGCGCCAGCAGCTTAGCTGGACTGATTAACACCAGGGAGCTGTTTTTT
CASSLAGLINTRELFF
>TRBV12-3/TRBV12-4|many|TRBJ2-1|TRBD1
TGTGCCAGCAGTTCAACATACAGGGGGGAGCAGTTCTTC
CASSSTYRGEQFF
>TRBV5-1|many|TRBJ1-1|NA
TGCGCCAGCAGCTTGGAGGCAGGGAACACTGAAGCTTTCTTT
CASSLEAGNTEAFF
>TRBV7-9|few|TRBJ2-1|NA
TGTGCCAGCAGCCGAACGATAGGGGCCTACAATGAGCAGTTCTTC
CASSRTIGAYNEQFF
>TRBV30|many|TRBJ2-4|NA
TGTGCCTGGAGTCGCGGCCGAATAGCCAAAAACATTCAGTACTTC
CAWSRGRIAKNIQYF
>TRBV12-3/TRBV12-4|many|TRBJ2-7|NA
TGTGCCAGCAGTGACACAGACTCCTACGAGCAGTACTTC
CASSDTDSYEQYF
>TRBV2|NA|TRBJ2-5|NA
TGTGCCAGCCGCGAGGGGTTAGAGACCCAGTACTTC
CASREGLETQYF
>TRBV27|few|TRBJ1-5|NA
TGTGCCAGCAGTTTATCGATGACAGCAGGCCAGCCCCAGCATTTT
CASSLSMTAGQPQHF
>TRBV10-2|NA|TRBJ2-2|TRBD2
TGCGCCAGCAATACTGGACTAGCGGGAGCCACCGGGGAGCTGTTTTTT
CASNTGLAGATGELFF
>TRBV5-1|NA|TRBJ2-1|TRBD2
TGCGCCAGCAGCGTGGGACCAGCGGGGACGATCTACAATGAGCAGTTCTTC
CASSVGPAGTIYNEQFF
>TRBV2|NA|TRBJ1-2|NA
TGTGCCAGCAGCGGCCGAGGACTGGGTGGTGCTAACTATGGCTGCACCTTC
CASSGRGLGGANYGCTF
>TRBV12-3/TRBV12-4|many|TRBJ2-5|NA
TGTGCCAGCGGAGGGGGGAGTCAAGAGACCCAGTACTTC
CASGGGSQETQYF
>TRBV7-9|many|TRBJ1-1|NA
TGTGCCAGCAGCTTCGGGACCCTACAGAACACTGAAGCTTTCTTT
CASSFGTLQNTEAFF
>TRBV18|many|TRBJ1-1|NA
TGTGCCAGCTCACCACTCCGAGGGGACACTGAAGCTTTCTTT
CASSPLRGDTEAFF
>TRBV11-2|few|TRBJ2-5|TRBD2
TGTGCCAGCAGCCCCGTAGCGGGAGGCTTCTATAAAGAGACCCAGTACTTC
CASSPVAGGFYKETQYF
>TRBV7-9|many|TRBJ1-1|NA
TGTGCCAGCAGCCCCGGGACCGTGAACACTGAAGCTTTCTTT
CASSPGTVNTEAFF
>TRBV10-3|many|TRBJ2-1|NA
TGTGCCATCAGTGTTAGGACATCAGGCGATGAGCAGTTCTTC
CAISVRTSGDEQFF
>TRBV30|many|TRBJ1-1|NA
TGTGCCTGGAGTAAGAGGCGCTTAGGGGTCGAAGCTTTCTTT
CAWSKRRLGVEAFF
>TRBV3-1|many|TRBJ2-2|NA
TGTGCCAGCAGCCAACTAGATATCCGGGAGCTGTTTTTT
CASSQLDIRELFF
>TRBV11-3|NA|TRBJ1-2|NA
TGTGCCAGCAGCAAGGGACGTCTTTATGTAGGGACCTTC
CASSKGRLYVGTF
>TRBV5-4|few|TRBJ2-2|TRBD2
TGTGCCAGCAGCTCACTCGGGACTAGCGCCCCCGGGGAGCTGTTTTTT
CASSSLGTSAPGELFF
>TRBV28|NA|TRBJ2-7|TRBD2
TGTGCCAGCAGTTTATGGGCTAGCGGTTCCTACGAGCAGTACTTC
CASSLWASGSYEQYF
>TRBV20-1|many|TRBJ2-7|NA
TGCAGTGCTAGTCGACTGTTCTACGAGCAGTACTTC
CSASRLFYEQYF
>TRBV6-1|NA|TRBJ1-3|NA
TGTGCCAGCAGTCCAGGGGAGGCTGGAAACACCATATATTTT
CASSPGEAGNTIYF
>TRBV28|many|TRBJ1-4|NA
TGTGCCAGCAGTTTCTCCGAGGAAAAAAATGAAAAACTGTTTTTT
CASSFSEEKNEKLFF
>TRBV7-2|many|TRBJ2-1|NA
TGTGCCAGCAGCTTAGGCCCCCGAACGAGCTCCTACAATGAGCAGTTCTTC
CASSLGPRTSSYNEQFF
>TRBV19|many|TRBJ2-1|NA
TGTGCCAGTAGCAACCGGCGAGGCGGAGTCTACAATGAGCAGTTCTTC
CASSNRRGGVYNEQFF
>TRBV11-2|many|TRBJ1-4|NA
TGTGCCAGCAGCTTAGATACGGGACATAATGAAAAACTGTTTTTT
CASSLDTGHNEKLFF
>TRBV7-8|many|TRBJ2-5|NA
TGTGCCAGCAGCTTAGATGTCGGGGGAAGGACCCAGTACTTC
CASSLDVGGRTQYF
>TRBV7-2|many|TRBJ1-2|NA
TGTGCCAGCAGCTTCCGGGCCAGCCGGGGCTATGGCTACACCTTC
CASSFRASRGYGYTF